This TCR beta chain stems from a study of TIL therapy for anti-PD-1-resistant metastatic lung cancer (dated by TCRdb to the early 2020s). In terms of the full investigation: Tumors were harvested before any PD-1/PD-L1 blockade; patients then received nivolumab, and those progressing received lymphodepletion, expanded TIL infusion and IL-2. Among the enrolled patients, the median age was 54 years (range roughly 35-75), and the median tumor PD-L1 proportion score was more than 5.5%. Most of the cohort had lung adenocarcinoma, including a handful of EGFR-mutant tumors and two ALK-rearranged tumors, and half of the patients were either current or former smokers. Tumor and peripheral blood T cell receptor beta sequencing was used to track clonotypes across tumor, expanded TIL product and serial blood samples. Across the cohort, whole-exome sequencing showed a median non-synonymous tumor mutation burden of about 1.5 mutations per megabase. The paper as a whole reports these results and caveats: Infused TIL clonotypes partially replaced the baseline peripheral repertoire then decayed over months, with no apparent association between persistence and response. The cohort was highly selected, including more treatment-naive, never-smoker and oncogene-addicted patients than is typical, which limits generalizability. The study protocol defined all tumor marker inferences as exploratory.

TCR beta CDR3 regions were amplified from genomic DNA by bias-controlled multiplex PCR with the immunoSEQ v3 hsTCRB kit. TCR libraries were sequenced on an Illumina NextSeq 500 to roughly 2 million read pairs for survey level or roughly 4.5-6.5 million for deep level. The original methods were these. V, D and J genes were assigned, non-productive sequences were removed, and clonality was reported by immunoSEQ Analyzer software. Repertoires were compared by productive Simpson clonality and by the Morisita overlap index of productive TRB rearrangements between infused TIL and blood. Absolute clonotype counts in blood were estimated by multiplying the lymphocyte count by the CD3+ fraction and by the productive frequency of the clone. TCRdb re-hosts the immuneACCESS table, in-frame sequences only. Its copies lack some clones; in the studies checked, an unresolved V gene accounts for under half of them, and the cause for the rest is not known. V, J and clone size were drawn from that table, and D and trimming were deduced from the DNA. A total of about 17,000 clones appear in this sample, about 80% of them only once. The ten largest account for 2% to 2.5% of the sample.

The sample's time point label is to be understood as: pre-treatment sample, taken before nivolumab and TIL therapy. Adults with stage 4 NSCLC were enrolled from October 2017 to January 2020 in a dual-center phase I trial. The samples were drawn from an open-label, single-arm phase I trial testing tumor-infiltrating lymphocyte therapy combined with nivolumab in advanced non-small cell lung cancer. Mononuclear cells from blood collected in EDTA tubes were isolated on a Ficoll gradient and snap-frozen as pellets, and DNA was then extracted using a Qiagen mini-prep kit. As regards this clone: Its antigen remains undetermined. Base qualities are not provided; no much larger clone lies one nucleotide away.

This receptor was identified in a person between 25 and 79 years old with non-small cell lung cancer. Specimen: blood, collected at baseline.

The CDR3 here reads CATLTSGNSYEQYF. The nucleotide sequence reads TGTGCCACCCTAACTAGCGGTAACTCCTACGAGCAGTACTTC. Recombination connected TRBV6-1 to TRBJ2-7, with 8 bases aligning to TRBD2. CDR1 MNHNS and CDR2 SASEGT are derived from the germline V gene. V ends up 10 bases short and J 0 bases short, with an unmatched junction base count of 8. The CDR3 measures 14 amino acids from cysteine to phenylalanine. Only CDR3 DNA is held: 42 bases, read in frame from base 1.